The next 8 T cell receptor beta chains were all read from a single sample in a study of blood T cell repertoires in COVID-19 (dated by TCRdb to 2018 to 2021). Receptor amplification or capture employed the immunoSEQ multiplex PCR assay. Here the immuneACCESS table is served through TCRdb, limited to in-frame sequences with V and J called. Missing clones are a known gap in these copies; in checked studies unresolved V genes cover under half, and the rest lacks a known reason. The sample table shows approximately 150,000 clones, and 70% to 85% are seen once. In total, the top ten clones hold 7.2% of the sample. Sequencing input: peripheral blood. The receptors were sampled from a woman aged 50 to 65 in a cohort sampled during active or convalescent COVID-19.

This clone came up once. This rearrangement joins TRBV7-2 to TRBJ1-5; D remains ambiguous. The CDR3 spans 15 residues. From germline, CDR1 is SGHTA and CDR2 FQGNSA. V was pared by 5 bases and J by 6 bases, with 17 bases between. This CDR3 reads CASSPSYGSGQPQHF. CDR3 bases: TGTGCCAGCAGCCCCAGTTACGGGTCGGGTCAGCCCCAGCATTTT.

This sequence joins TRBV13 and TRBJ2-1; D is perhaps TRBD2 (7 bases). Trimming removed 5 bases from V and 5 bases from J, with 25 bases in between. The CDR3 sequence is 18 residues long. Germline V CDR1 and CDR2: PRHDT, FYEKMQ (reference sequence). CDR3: CASSAQGRGARYDNEQFF. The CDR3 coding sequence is TGTGCCAGCAGCGCCCAAGGTCGGGGGGCGAGGTATGACAATGAGCAGTTCTTC.

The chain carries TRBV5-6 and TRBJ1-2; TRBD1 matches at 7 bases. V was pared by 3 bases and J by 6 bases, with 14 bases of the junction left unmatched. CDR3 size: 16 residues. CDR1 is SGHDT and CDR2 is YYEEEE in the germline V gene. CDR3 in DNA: TGTGCCAGCAGCTGGAACCGACCAACAGGGGAGGATGGCTACACCTTC. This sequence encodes CASSWNRPTGEDGYTF.

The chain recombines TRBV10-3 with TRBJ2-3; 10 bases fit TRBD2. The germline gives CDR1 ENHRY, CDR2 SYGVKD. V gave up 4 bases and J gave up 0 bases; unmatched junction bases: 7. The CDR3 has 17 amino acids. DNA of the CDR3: TGTGCCATCAGTGGGCTAGCGGGGGATACTAGCACAGATACGCAGTATTTT. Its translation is CAISGLAGDTSTDTQYF.

CDR3 in DNA: TGTGCCAGCAGCTTAAGGACTAGCGGAATCCCCTACGAGCAGTACTTC. Amino acids: CASSLRTSGIPYEQYF. This chain joins TRBV13 and TRBJ2-7; 10 nucleotides align to TRBD2. V lost 2 bases and J lost 2; bases outside the gene matches: 6. Germline V gene data show CDR1 as PRHDT and CDR2 as FYEKMQ (reference sequence). The CDR3 totals 16 residues.

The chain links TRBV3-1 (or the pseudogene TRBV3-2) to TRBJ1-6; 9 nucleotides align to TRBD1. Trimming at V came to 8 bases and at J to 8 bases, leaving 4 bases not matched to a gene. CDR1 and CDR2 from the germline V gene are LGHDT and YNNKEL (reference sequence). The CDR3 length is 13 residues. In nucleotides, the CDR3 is TGTGCCAGCGGGGACAGGGCGGATTCACCCCTCCACTTT. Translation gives CASGDRADSPLHF.

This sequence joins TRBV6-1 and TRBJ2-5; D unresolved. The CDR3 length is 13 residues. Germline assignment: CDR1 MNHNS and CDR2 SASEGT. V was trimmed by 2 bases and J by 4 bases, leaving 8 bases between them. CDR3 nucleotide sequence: TGTGCCAGCAGTGAAAGTCGGGTAGAGACCCAGTACTTC. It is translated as CASSESRVETQYF.

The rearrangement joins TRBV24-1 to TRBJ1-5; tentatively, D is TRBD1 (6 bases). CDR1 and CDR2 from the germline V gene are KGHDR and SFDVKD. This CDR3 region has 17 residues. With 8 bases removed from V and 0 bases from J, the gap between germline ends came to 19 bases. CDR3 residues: CATTNHRGAYSNQPQHF. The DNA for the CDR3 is TGTGCCACCACAAATCACCGGGGGGCCTATAGCAATCAGCCCCAGCATTTT.